A single T cell receptor (beta chain) is shown here with its context. These data are taken from a study of blood T cell repertoires in COVID-19. The CDR3 has 14 residues. Germline-derived CDR1 and CDR2 are LGHDT and YNNKEL (reference sequence). V was trimmed by 0 bases and J by 9 bases, leaving 12 bases between them. In the study's own analysis: Estimates of nucleated cell counts were drawn from the amplification of reference gene primers. Clones were sequenced by immunoSEQ multiplex PCR, and TCRdb holds only the in-frame ones, with some missing. V and J calls and clone size are given by that table; D and trimming were obtained from the DNA. The sample records 250,000 to 300,000 clones, approximately 89% being singletons.

The material sequenced was PBMCs or T cells enriched from blood (not recorded which). The chain has TRBV3-1 (or the pseudogene TRBV3-2) and TRBJ2-4; possible D gene TRBD2, 5 bases. This clonotype was obtained from a woman in her 50s who had been exposed to COVID-19. The CDR3 reads CASSQDVTGSIQYF. The CDR3 bases are TGTGCCAGCAGCCAAGATGTGACGGGGAGCATTCAGTACTTC.